The 6 T cell receptor beta chains in this list originate from one sample, sequenced in a study of blood T cells in healthy people across ages. The use of a sample-barcoded 5' primer and a J-beta primer mix characterized a second PCR of roughly 6 to 11 cycles. Each CDR3 protein is one row after TCRdb ran MiXCR on the 5' RACE reads. The data contain 650,000 to 1,000,000 distinct CDR3 sequences, about 36% of them singletons. The specimen was blood. The receptors shown here come from a man younger than 35 in good health.

As for this clonotype: A read error may account for a junction end that differs from germline. The chain recombines TRBV6-5 with TRBJ2-7; D call uncertain. Germline CDR1 and CDR2: MNHEY and SVGAGI. This CDR3 has 14 residues. The CDR3, as DNA: TGTGCCAGCAGTTGGGCCCCTAAAATCGACGAGCGGTACTTC. Translation gives CASSWAPKIDERYF.

This clonotype has only a few counts. The chain has TRBV4-3 and TRBJ2-5, with 9 bases matching TRBD2. The ends lost 3 bases at V and 3 bases at J; junction bases unmatched: 5. The CDR3 covers 15 residues. Germline lookup yields CDR1 LGHNA and CDR2 YSLEER. For the CDR3, the DNA is TGCGCCAGCAGCCAGGATGTAGCGGGGGAAGAGACCCAGTACTTC. It is translated as CASSQDVAGEETQYF.

This clonotype was seen ten or more times. The rearrangement links TRBV7-8 to TRBJ1-6; 7 bases align to TRBD1. The CDR3 runs 15 residues. Germline trimming cut 4 bases from V and 9 bases from J; bases unmatched to any gene: 9. Germline V gene data show CDR1 as SGHVS and CDR2 as FQNEAQ. The CDR3: CASSSGQTGSSPLHF. In DNA form, the CDR3 reads TGTGCCAGCAGCTCCGGACAGACAGGGAGTTCACCCCTCCACTTT.

This clonotype has more than one count but fewer than ten. The chain joins TRBV15 to TRBJ2-5; 9 bases are shared with TRBD1. V was pared by 2 bases and J by 11 bases, with 15 bases of the junction left unmatched. Germline assignment: CDR1 LNHNV and CDR2 YYDKDF (reference sequence). This CDR3 is 16 amino acids long. The CDR3 protein is CATSRLPGQGYNEQYF. For the CDR3, the DNA is TGTGCCACCAGCAGACTGCCGGGACAGGGCTACAATGAGCAGTACTTC.

Only a few counts were recorded for this clonotype. The CDR3 here is CASSYSHLEPDTQYF. The CDR3 DNA reads as TGTGCCAGCAGTTACTCCCACCTCGAGCCAGATACGCAGTATTTT. The chain joins TRBV6-6 to TRBJ2-3; D gene ambiguous. CDR3 size: 15 residues. The V end was cut by 0 bases, the J end by 4 bases, with 11 bases between. Germline V CDR1 and CDR2: MNHNY, SVGAGI (reference sequence).

The sample holds a few counts of this clonotype. The J gene is TRBJ2-7, the V gene TRBV7-9; 8 bases map to TRBD2. Germline CDR1 and CDR2: SEHNR and FQNEAQ (reference sequence). The CDR3 has 17 residues. The J segment lost 6 bases and the V segment lost 4 bases, leaving 17 bases of the junction unmatched. The DNA of the CDR3 is TGTGCCAGCAGCTCCCAATTTCATGCGGGGGGTTTCGGCGAGCAGTACTTC. It codes for CASSSQFHAGGFGEQYF. Full variable domain (outside the CDR3, taken from reference TRBV7-9 and TRBJ2-7): DTGVSQNPRHKITKRGQNVTFRCDPISEHNRLYWYRQTLGQGPEFLTYFQNEAQLEKSRLLSDRFSAERPKGSFSTLEIQRTEQGDSAMYLCASSSQFHAGGFGEQYFGPGTRLTVT.